These 20 T cell receptor beta chains were all obtained from the same sample, sequenced in a study of blood T cell repertoires in COVID-19. TCRdb's table, derived via immunoSEQ multiplex PCR, lists solely in-frame clones and lacks some. The sample carries hundreds of thousands of clones, 86% recorded once. The sample comprised peripheral blood. The receptor set was obtained from a woman between 55 and 75 years old who had recovered from COVID-19.

This chain connects TRBV2 to TRBJ1-5, with D tentatively TRBD1 (5 bases). This CDR3 contains 15 residues. V shed 8 bases and J shed 1 base, with 15 bases lying between them. Germline CDR1 reads SNHLY; CDR2 reads FYNNEI. CDR3 region: CASALDGASNQPQHF. The CDR3 bases are TGTGCCAGCGCATTAGATGGGGCGAGCAATCAGCCCCAGCATTTT.

The J gene is TRBJ1-5, the V gene TRBV5-4, with D hard to call. This CDR3 comprises 14 residues. Germline CDR1 SGHNT, CDR2 YYREEE (reference sequence). The V gene lost 0 bases and the J gene lost 4 bases, with 8 bases spanning the gap. CDR3 region: CASSLAGGNQPQHF. The CDR3 region has the DNA TGTGCCAGCAGCTTGGCGGGTGGAAATCAGCCCCAGCATTTT.

The chain carries TRBV7-9 and TRBJ2-2; 7 nucleotides line up with TRBD2. CDR1 and CDR2 from the germline V gene are SEHNR and FQNEAQ (reference sequence). CDR3 length equals 18 residues. V trimming: 4 bases; J trimming: 4 bases; junction bases outside the gene matches: 15. CDR3 sequence (DNA): TGTGCCAGCAGCTGGGCCGGGATCAGCGGGGAGGGCACCGGGGAGCTGTTTTTT. It codes for CASSWAGISGEGTGELFF.

The J gene is TRBJ1-4, the V gene TRBV7-2, with 7 bases fitting TRBD1. Unmatched junction bases numbered 6, after V lost 4 bases and J lost 4 bases. Germline-derived CDR1 and CDR2 are SGHTA and FQGNSA. This CDR3 spans 15 amino acids. The CDR3, as DNA: TGTGCCAGCAGCTGGCTGACAGGGCTTAATGAAAAACTGTTTTTT. This codes for CASSWLTGLNEKLFF. Full variable domain (outside the CDR3, taken from reference TRBV7-2 and TRBJ1-4): GAGVSQSPSNKVTEKGKDVELRCDPISGHTALYWYRQSLGQGLEFLIYFQGNSAPDKSGLPSDRFSAERTGGSVSTLTIQRTQQEDSAVYLCASSWLTGLNEKLFFGSGTQLSVL.

V gene TRBV11-3 combines with J gene TRBJ2-1, with TRBD2 identical over 9 bases. Trimming removed 4 bases from V and 6 bases from J; junction bases left unmatched: 10. CDR1 is SGHNT and CDR2 is YENEEA in the germline V gene. The CDR3 runs 16 residues. The CDR3 DNA is TGTGCCAGCAGCTCTGTGGCGGGGGGGGCTGGCAATGAGCAGTTCTTC. This translates into CASSSVAGGAGNEQFF. The entire variable domain, with the rest obtained from reference TRBV11-3 and TRBJ2-1, is as follows: EAGVVQSPRYKIIEKKQPVAFWCNPISGHNTLYWYLQNLGQGPELLIRYENEEAVDDSQLPKDRFSAERLKGVDSTLKIQPAELGDSAVYLCASSSVAGGAGNEQFFGPGTRLTVL.

The CDR3 sequence is CASSRAGTRQETQYF. The DNA for the CDR3 is TGTGCCAGCAGCCGTGCAGGAACGAGACAAGAGACCCAGTACTTC. This chain joins TRBV6-5 and TRBJ2-5; D gene uncertain. This CDR3 region has 15 residues. Per germline, CDR1 MNHEY and CDR2 SVGAGI. V lost 6 bases and J lost 2, with 16 bases in between.

The chain combines TRBV7-9 with TRBJ2-6; D perhaps matches TRBD1 (5 bases). V gave up 9 bases and J gave up 4 bases, with 13 bases separating them. Germline CDR1 reads SEHNR; CDR2 reads FQNEAQ (reference sequence). The CDR3 runs to 14 residues. The CDR3 DNA is TGTGCCAGAAGTCAGGGTGCCGGGGCCAACGTCCTGACTTTC. It is translated as CARSQGAGANVLTF.

This clone occurred a few times. The chain has TRBV6-5 and TRBJ1-5, with unresolved D. With 7 bases removed from V and 3 bases from J, the gap between germline ends came to 7 bases. This CDR3 comprises 12 residues. Germline V CDR1 and CDR2: MNHEY, SVGAGI. The chain's CDR3 is CASNSPNQPQHF. CDR3 sequence (DNA): TGTGCCAGCAACTCCCCCAATCAGCCCCAGCATTTT.

This chain connects TRBV13 to TRBJ1-2; a possible D gene is TRBD1 (6 bases). The CDR3 has 16 residues. Trimming cost V 2 bases and J 4 bases, with 17 bases left between them. Germline V CDR1 and CDR2: PRHDT, FYEKMQ (reference sequence). In nucleotides, the CDR3 is TGTGCCAGCAGCTTACGGGGCAGGGGAAGAATCTATGGCTACACCTTC. Protein sequence: CASSLRGRGRIYGYTF.

This chain connects TRBV20-1 to TRBJ2-3; D unresolved. Germline CDR1 DFQATT, CDR2 SNEGSKA (reference sequence). The CDR3 is 12 residues long. V was shortened by 3 bases and J by 5 bases, with 9 bases between the two germline ends. The CDR3 coding sequence is TGCAGTGCTAGTGCCCTAGGAGATACGCAGTATTTT. Its translation is CSASALGDTQYF.

This chain connects TRBV2 to TRBJ2-3; possibly TRBD1 for D (5 bases). Germline V gene lookup returns CDR1 SNHLY and CDR2 FYNNEI. Trimming shortened V by 4 bases and J by 4 bases, and 12 bases separated the two germline ends. The CDR3 length is 14 residues. CDR3 loop: CASSVRQGPDTQYF. CDR3 nucleotide sequence: TGTGCCAGCAGTGTCAGGCAGGGCCCAGATACGCAGTATTTT. The variable domain in full, with the rest retrieved from reference TRBV2 and TRBJ2-3, is EPEVTQTPSHQVTQMGQEVILRCVPISNHLYFYWYRQILGQKVEFLVSFYNNEISEKSEIFDDQFSVERPDGSNFTLKIRSTKLEDSAMYFCASSVRQGPDTQYFGPGTRLTVL.

This clone has only one observation. This sequence joins TRBV19 and TRBJ1-4; a possible D gene is TRBD1 (5 bases). There are 16 residues in the CDR3. The germline V gene encodes CDR1 LNHDA and CDR2 SQIVND (reference sequence). V was pared by 5 bases and J by 0 bases, with 13 bases between. The CDR3 DNA reads as TGTGCCAGTAGTCTGGGGGGTCCTGCAACTAATGAAAAACTGTTTTTT. Its protein is CASSLGGPATNEKLFF. The whole variable domain, remainder taken from reference TRBV19 and TRBJ1-4, is DGGITQSPKYLFRKEGQNVTLSCEQNLNHDAMYWYRQDPGQGLRLIYYSQIVNDFQKGDIAEGYSVSREKKESFPLTVTSAQKNPTAFYLCASSLGGPATNEKLFFGSGTQLSVL.

The gene calls are TRBV28 and TRBJ2-1; D is possibly TRBD1 (5 bases). The V and J ends lost 7 bases and 2 bases respectively, with 15 bases between them. From germline, CDR1 is MDHEN and CDR2 SYDVKM. This CDR3 is built from 15 residues. The CDR3 spells CASNLYRLTYNEQFF. The CDR3 nucleotides read TGTGCCAGCAACTTGTACAGGTTGACCTACAATGAGCAGTTCTTC.

V gene TRBV11-3 combines with J gene TRBJ2-1, with D possibly TRBD2 on 6 matching bases. Between the trimmed V and J ends, which lost 5 bases and 6 bases, there was a span of 17 bases. The CDR3 is 15 residues long. Looked up from germline, CDR1 is SGHNT and CDR2 is YENEEA. This chain's CDR3 is CASSLTGETSNEQFF. CDR3 nucleotides: TGTGCCAGCAGCCTGACGGGGGAAACGTCCAATGAGCAGTTCTTC.

The chain has TRBV11-2 and TRBJ2-3, with D perhaps matching TRBD2 (7 bases). Germline V gene data show CDR1 as SGHAT and CDR2 as FQNNGV. This CDR3 is 17 amino acids long. Trimming pared 1 base from V and 5 bases from J, leaving 19 bases between. CDR3 region: CASSLVGGGAMVDTQYF. The CDR3 region has the DNA TGTGCCAGCAGCTTAGTAGGTGGGGGGGCCATGGTAGATACGCAGTATTTT.

The chain carries TRBV19 and TRBJ1-5; D is uncertain. CDR1 is LNHDA and CDR2 is SQIVND in the germline V gene (reference sequence). This CDR3 spans 15 amino acids. V was pared by 10 bases and J by 3 bases, with 19 bases between. Here the CDR3 DNA reads TGTGCCACCAAGGAGGTTTTGGGTCTCAATCAGCCCCAGCATTTT. Encoded protein: CATKEVLGLNQPQHF.

J is TRBJ2-3 and V is TRBV28, with 11 bases that match TRBD2. J lost 4 bases, V lost 10 bases, and 7 bases had no gene match. This CDR3 spans 14 amino acids. Germline V gives CDR1 MDHEN, CDR2 SYDVKM. The CDR3 bases are TGTGCCATACCTAGCGGGGGGCCGTCAGATACGCAGTATTTT. This translates into CAIPSGGPSDTQYF.

The rearrangement uses TRBV19 and TRBJ2-7; no firm D call. Germline-derived CDR1 and CDR2 are LNHDA and SQIVND (reference sequence). The CDR3 consists of 14 residues. V shed 1 base and J shed 0 bases, with 7 bases lying between them. The CDR3 region has the DNA TGTGCCAGTAGTATAGCTCGCGACTCCTACGAGCAGTACTTC. This sequence encodes CASSIARDSYEQYF.

The rearrangement joins TRBV6-7 to TRBJ2-1; tentative D call: TRBD2 (6 bases). TRBV6-7 is an open reading frame, and its role is uncertain. Trimming took off 2 bases at V and 4 bases at J, with 15 bases between the two ends. This CDR3 is 16 amino acids long. The CDR3 region is CASSYVPRDSYNEQFF. The CDR3 DNA is TGTGCCAGCAGTTACGTTCCCCGGGACTCTTACAATGAGCAGTTCTTC.

This rearrangement joins TRBV5-1 to TRBJ2-2, with TRBD1 as a possible D gene (6 bases). The CDR3 runs to 15 residues. The germline V gene encodes CDR1 SGHRS and CDR2 YFSETQ. The V and J ends lost 4 bases and 0 bases respectively, with 10 bases between them. The CDR3 region is CASSTQGTNTGELFF. The CDR3 nucleotides read TGCGCCAGCAGCACCCAGGGGACGAACACCGGGGAGCTGTTTTTT.